The next 5 T cell receptor beta chains were all read from a single sample in a study of T cell changes during pregnancy in multiple sclerosis. Only in-frame clones appear in the TCRdb table, and some are missing; sequencing was by immunoSEQ multiplex PCR. The top ten hold around 0.3% of the sample, which has 65,000 to 85,000 clones, about 90% seen once. This specimen was CD4+ T cells from peripheral blood mononuclear cells, taken after pregnancy. These receptors all stem from a female donor with multiple sclerosis, enrolled in a pregnancy study.

The rearrangement uses TRBV30 and TRBJ1-6; possibly TRBD1 for D (6 bases). The CDR3 spans 14 residues. The V gene lost 5 bases and the J gene lost 0 bases, with 8 bases spanning the gap. The germline V gene has CDR1 GTSNPN and CDR2 SVGIG (reference sequence). The CDR3 sequence is CAWGQSSYNSPLHF. CDR3 in DNA: TGTGCCTGGGGACAGAGCTCCTATAATTCACCCCTCCACTTT. Looking up the rest from reference TRBV30 and TRBJ1-6 gives the full variable domain: SQTIHQWPATLVQPVGSPLSLECTVEGTSNPNLYWYRQAAGRGLQLLFYSVGIGQISSEVPQNLSASRPQDRQFILSSKKLLLSDSGFYLCAWGQSSYNSPLHFGNGTRLTVT.

This CDR3 reads CAIRADRGSGNTIYF. The DNA of the CDR3 is TGTGCCATCAGGGCCGACAGGGGCTCTGGAAACACCATATATTTT. The chain uses TRBV10-3 and TRBJ1-3; TRBD1 matches at 8 bases. This CDR3 has 15 amino acids. With V trimmed by 6 bases and J by 0 bases, 4 bases remained unmatched. Germline values: CDR1 ENHRY, CDR2 SYGVKD.

This sequence joins TRBV27 and TRBJ2-7; 10 bases are a match to TRBD1. J lost 3 bases, V lost 2 bases, and 1 base had no gene match. The germline CDR1 and CDR2 sequences are MNHEY and SMNVEV (reference sequence). This CDR3 spans 14 amino acids. CDR3 loop: CASSLRDRGYEQYF. CDR3 sequence (DNA): TGTGCCAGCAGTTTACGGGACAGGGGCTACGAGCAGTACTTC.

The gene calls are TRBV25-1 and TRBJ1-1, with unresolved D. The CDR3 contains 16 residues. V shed 0 bases and J shed 3 bases, with 14 bases lying between them. From germline, CDR1 is MGHDK and CDR2 SYGVNS. The CDR3 DNA reads TGTGCCAGCAGTGAATATTTCGCCGGTACGGACACTGAAGCTTTCTTT. It specifies CASSEYFAGTDTEAFF.

The chain uses TRBV19 and TRBJ2-7; 10 bases map to TRBD1. Germline values: CDR1 LNHDA, CDR2 SQIVND (reference sequence). V shed 3 bases and J 4 bases; nucleotides not matched to a gene: 6. The CDR3 totals 15 residues. The CDR3 is CASSITGTGEYEQYF. The CDR3 nucleotides are TGTGCCAGTAGTATCACCGGGACAGGGGAGTACGAGCAGTACTTC.